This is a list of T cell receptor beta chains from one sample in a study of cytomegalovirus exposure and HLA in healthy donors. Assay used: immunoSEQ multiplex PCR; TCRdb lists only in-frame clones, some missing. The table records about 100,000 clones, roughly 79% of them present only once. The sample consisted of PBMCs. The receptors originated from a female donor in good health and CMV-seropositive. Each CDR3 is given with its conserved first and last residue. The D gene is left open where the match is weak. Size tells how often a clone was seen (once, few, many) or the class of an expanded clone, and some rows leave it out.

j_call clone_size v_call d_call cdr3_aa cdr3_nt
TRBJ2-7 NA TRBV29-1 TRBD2 CSVALAGDEQYF TGCAGCGTTGCACTAGCGGGAGACGAGCAGTACTTC
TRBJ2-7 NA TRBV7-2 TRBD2 CASSLVPGGEQYF TGTGCCAGCAGCTTAGTCCCGGGGGGGGAGCAGTACTTC
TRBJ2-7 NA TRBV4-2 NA CASSQGLGSGGYEQYF TGTGCCAGCAGCCAAGGCTTGGGTAGCGGAGGCTACGAGCAGTACTTC
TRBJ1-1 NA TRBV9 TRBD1 CASSRTGNTEAFF TGTGCCAGCAGCCGGACAGGGAACACTGAAGCTTTCTTT
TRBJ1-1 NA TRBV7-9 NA CASSLDIGRGEAFF TGTGCCAGCAGCTTAGATATCGGCCGGGGTGAAGCTTTCTTT
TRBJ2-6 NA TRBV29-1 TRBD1 CSAPLGTGVSGANVLTF TGCAGCGCTCCTTTGGGGACAGGGGTGTCTGGGGCCAACGTCCTGACTTTC
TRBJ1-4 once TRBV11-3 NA CASSIRDCNEKLFF TGTGCCAGCAGCATCCGGGATTGTAATGAAAAACTGTTTTTT
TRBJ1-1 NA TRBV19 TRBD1 CASSIDRVNTEAFF TGTGCCAGTAGTATCGACAGGGTCAACACTGAAGCTTTCTTT
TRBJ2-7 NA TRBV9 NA CASSGQGISYEQYF TGTGCCAGCAGCGGGCAGGGGATTTCCTACGAGCAGTACTTC
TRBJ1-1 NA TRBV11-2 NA CASSSGDTYLNTEAFF TGTGCCAGCAGCTCCGGGGACACCTATTTGAACACTGAAGCTTTCTTT
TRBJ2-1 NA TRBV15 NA CATSRDRVQHNEQFF TGTGCCACCAGCAGAGACAGGGTCCAACACAATGAGCAGTTCTTC
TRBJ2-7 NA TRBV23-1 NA CASSYGQHSYEQYF TGCGCCAGCAGTTACGGACAGCATAGTTACGAGCAGTACTTC
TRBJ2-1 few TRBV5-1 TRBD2 CASSLDGTSSNEQFF TGCGCCAGCAGCTTGGACGGGACTAGCAGCAATGAGCAGTTCTTC
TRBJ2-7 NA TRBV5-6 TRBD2 CASSLLTGRAYAYEQYF TGTGCCAGCAGCCTACTAACGGGGAGGGCCTATGCGTACGAGCAGTACTTC
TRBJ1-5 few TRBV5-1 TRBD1 CASSRDSFNQPQHF TGCGCCAGCAGTCGGGACAGTTTCAATCAGCCCCAGCATTTT
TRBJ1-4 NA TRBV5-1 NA CASSSTPSATNEKLFF TGCGCCAGCAGCTCCACCCCCAGTGCAACTAATGAAAAACTGTTTTTT
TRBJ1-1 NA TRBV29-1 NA CSVEVGANTEAFF TGCAGCGTTGAAGTAGGGGCGAACACTGAAGCTTTCTTT
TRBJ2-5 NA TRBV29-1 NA CSVERGGETQYF TGCAGCGTTGAAAGGGGGGGGGAGACCCAGTACTTC
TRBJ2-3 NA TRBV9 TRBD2 CASSVGEGTRTDTQYF TGTGCCAGCAGCGTAGGGGAGGGGACCCGTACAGATACGCAGTATTTT
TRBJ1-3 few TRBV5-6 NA CASSSGQGGNTIYF TGTGCCAGCAGCTCCGGACAAGGAGGAAACACCATATATTTT
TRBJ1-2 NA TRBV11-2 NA CASSFPAGGGYGYTF TGTGCCAGCAGCTTCCCCGCGGGAGGCGGCTATGGCTACACCTTC
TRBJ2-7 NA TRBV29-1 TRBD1 CSVTPGQGFYEQYF TGCAGCGTTACTCCGGGACAGGGGTTCTACGAGCAGTACTTC
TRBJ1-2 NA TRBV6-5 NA CASSDGRGSGYTF TGTGCCAGCAGCGACGGCAGGGGAAGTGGCTACACCTTC
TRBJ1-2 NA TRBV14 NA CASSQESTYYGYTF TGTGCCAGCAGCCAAGAGTCTACCTACTATGGCTACACCTTC
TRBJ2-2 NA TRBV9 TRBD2 CASSPIAGGLTGELFF TGTGCCAGCAGCCCGATAGCGGGAGGGCTAACCGGGGAGCTGTTTTTT
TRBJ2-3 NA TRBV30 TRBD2 CAWSATSGGPDTQYF TGTGCCTGGAGTGCGACTAGCGGGGGTCCAGATACGCAGTATTTT
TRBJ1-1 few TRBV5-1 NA CASSLVQGNTEAFF TGCGCCAGCAGCTTGGTACAGGGGAACACTGAAGCTTTCTTT
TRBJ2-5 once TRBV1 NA CTSSPWRAAQYF TGCACCAGCAGCCCCTGGCGGGCGGCCCAGTACTTC
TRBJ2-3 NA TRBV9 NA CASSPRYDTQYF TGTGCCAGCAGCCCTAGATACGATACGCAGTATTTT
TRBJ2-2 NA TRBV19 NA CASSARVAGELFF TGTGCCAGTAGTGCCAGGGTTGCCGGGGAGCTGTTTTTT
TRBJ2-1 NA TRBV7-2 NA CASSRGQREQFF TGTGCCAGCAGCCGCGGCCAGCGTGAGCAGTTCTTC
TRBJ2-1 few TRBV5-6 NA CASSRYNEQFF TGTGCCAGCAGCCGCTACAATGAGCAGTTCTTC
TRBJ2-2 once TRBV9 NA CASSKGVFGTGELFF TGTGCCAGCAGCAAGGGGGTTTTCGGCACCGGGGAGCTGTTTTTT
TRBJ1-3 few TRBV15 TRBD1 CATSRDRARGNTIYF TGTGCCACCAGCAGGGACAGGGCCCGTGGAAACACCATATATTTT
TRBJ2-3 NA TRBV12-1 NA CASSPKGAQYF TGTGCCAGCAGCCCCAAGGGGGCGCAGTATTTT
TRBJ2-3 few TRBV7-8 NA CASSLGPGGVADTQYF TGTGCCAGCAGCTTAGGACCCGGGGGAGTTGCAGATACGCAGTATTTT
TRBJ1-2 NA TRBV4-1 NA CASSQGRGQRFYGYTF TGCGCCAGCAGCCAAGGCCGAGGACAGCGGTTCTATGGCTACACCTTC
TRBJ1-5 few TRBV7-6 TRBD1 CASSPTGNQPQHF TGTGCCAGCAGCCCGACAGGGAATCAGCCCCAGCATTTT
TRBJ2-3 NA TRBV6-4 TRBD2 CASSDLAGDVTDTQYF TGTGCCAGCAGTGACCTAGCGGGGGATGTCACAGATACGCAGTATTTT
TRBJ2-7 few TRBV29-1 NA CSVRVGMDEQYF TGCAGCGTGAGGGTAGGGATGGACGAGCAGTACTTC
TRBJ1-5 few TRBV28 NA CASSESGAFQPQHF TGTGCCAGCAGTGAATCAGGGGCATTTCAGCCCCAGCATTTT
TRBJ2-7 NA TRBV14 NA CASSHGVEGYEQYF TGTGCCAGCAGCCATGGGGTCGAGGGCTACGAGCAGTACTTC
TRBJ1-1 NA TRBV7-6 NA CASGHQNTEAFF TGTGCCAGCGGCCACCAGAACACTGAAGCTTTCTTT
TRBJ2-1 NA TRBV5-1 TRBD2 CASSFTSGGNEQFF TGCGCCAGCAGCTTCACTAGCGGGGGAAATGAGCAGTTCTTC
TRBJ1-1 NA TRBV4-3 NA CASSQDQQLYTEAFF TGCGCCAGCAGCCAAGATCAACAGCTTTACACTGAAGCTTTCTTT
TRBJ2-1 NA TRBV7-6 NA CASSFSPLVEQFF TGTGCCAGCAGCTTCTCCCCACTAGTGGAGCAGTTCTTC
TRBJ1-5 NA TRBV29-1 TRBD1 CSVGDRGQPQHF TGCAGCGTGGGGGACAGGGGCCAGCCCCAGCATTTT
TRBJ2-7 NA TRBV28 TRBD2 CASSRPGGRGYEQYF TGTGCCAGCAGTCGGCCGGGGGGGCGCGGTTACGAGCAGTACTTC
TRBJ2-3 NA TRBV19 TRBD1 CASSYRGRTDTQYF TGTGCCAGTAGTTACAGGGGACGAACAGATACGCAGTATTTT
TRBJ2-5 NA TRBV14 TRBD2 CASSQRVAGRETQYF TGTGCCAGCAGCCAAAGGGTAGCGGGTCGAGAGACCCAGTACTTC
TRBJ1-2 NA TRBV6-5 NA CASTTTGVANYGYTF TGTGCCAGCACGACAACGGGGGTTGCTAACTATGGCTACACCTTC
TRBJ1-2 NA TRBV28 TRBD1 CASSLGAGGRYGYTF TGTGCCAGCAGTTTAGGGGCAGGGGGCAGGTATGGCTACACCTTC
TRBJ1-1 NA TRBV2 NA CASREGTEAFF TGTGCCAGCAGGGAGGGGACTGAAGCTTTCTTT
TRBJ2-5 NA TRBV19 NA CASSMDRGETQYF TGTGCCAGTAGTATGGACCGGGGGGAGACCCAGTACTTC
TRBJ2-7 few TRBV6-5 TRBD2 CASSSASGNYEQYF TGTGCCAGCAGTTCCGCTAGCGGGAATTACGAGCAGTACTTC
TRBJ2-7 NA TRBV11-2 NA CASSLPLGERAGEQYF TGTGCCAGCAGCTTACCTCTCGGGGAGAGGGCGGGGGAGCAGTACTTC